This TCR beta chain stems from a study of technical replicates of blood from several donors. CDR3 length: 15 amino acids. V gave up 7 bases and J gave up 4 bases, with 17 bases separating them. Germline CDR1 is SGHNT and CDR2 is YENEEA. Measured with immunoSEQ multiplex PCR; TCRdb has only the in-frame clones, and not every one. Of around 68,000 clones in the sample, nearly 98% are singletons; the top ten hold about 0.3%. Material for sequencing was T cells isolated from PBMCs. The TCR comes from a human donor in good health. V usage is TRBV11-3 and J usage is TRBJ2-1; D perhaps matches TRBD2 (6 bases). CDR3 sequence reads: CASTRGTSTYNEQFF. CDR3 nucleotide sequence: TGTGCCAGCACCCGAGGTACTAGCACGTACAATGAGCAGTTCTTC.